The sequence of this T cell receptor (beta chain) was determined in a study of vaccination effects on CD4 cells after COVID-19. The study, taken as a whole, reports: The study found marked clonal contraction of infection- and vaccine-induced clones late after vaccination.

Within the ViraFEST assay, antigen-specific CD4+ T cells underwent expansion with viral peptide pools prior to sequencing. A roughly 10-day culture period preceded the isolation of CD4+ T cells. Two-dose vaccination with either BNT162b2 or mRNA-1273 was given to the participants. Regarding this clone: Its antigen remains unknown.

Clones were sequenced by immunoSEQ multiplex PCR, and TCRdb holds only the in-frame ones, with some missing. This sample carries about 25,000 clones, 69% of them seen once, and the ten largest clones take 7.5% to 8.5%. The V gene lost 3 bases and the J gene lost 7 bases, with 31 bases spanning the gap. The V gene's germline CDR1 is MGHRA and CDR2 YSYEKL. The CDR3 has 21 amino acids. This sample comprised CD4+ T cells from PBMCs cultured with SARS-CoV-2 spike peptides, obtained after COVID-19 vaccination. The chain has TRBV4-1 and TRBJ1-6; perhaps TRBD1 as D (5 bases). The clonotype originates from a human donor who received a COVID-19 vaccine. The CDR3 DNA follows: TGCGCCAGCAGCCACGGTAAAGGACAACTCCCTCTACCGGGAATCAATTCACCCCTCCACTTT. Protein product: CASSHGKGQLPLPGINSPLHF.